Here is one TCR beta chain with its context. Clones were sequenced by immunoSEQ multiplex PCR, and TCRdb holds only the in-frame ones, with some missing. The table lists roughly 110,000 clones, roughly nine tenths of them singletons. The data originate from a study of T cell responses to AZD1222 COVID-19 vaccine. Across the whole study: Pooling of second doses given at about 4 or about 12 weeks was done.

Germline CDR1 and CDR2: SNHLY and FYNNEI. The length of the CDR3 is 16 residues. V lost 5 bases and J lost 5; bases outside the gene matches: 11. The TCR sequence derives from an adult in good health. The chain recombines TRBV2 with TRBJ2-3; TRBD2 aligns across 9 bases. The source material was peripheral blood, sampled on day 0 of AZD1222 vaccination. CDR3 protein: CASSYSPGLAGDTQYF. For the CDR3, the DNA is TGTGCCAGCAGTTACAGTCCGGGACTAGCTGGAGATACGCAGTATTTT.